The 27 T cell receptor beta chains given below trace back to one sample, sequenced in a study of human T cells and chemical hapten exposure. Time point denoted: healthy volunteer bleed at 6 weeks. Whole blood, unfractionated, served as the material for total RNA extraction. MiXCR, run by TCRdb on the RACE reads, gives a single entry per CDR3 protein. Among 65,000 to 95,000 distinct CDR3 sequences listed, around 9.3% were seen once. The sample comprised whole blood. Receptors were obtained from a female donor in good health. Some clones in this sample may be carry-over from other donors' samples.

CDR3 nucleotide sequence: TGCGCCAGCAGCCACGGGCCAACTAATGAAAAACTGTTTTTT. Translation gives CASSHGPTNEKLFF. This chain uses TRBV4-1 with TRBJ1-4, with D uncertain. Germline CDR1 and CDR2: MGHRA and YSYEKL. Trimming removed 3 bases from V and 0 bases from J, with 5 bases in between. The CDR3 has 14 amino acids.

This clonotype was detected a few times. DNA of the CDR3: TGTGCCAGCAGCTTAAGGTATGGGGGGTCGTCCTACAATGAGCAGTTCTTC. Protein sequence: CASSLRYGGSSYNEQFF. The genes are TRBV11-2 and TRBJ2-1; perhaps TRBD2 as D (6 bases). Deletions cut 2 bases from V and 1 base from J, with 15 bases between. Per germline, CDR1 SGHAT and CDR2 FQNNGV. The CDR3 is 17 residues long.

This clonotype has a count of ten or more. The chain uses TRBV10-3 and TRBJ1-1; D is perhaps TRBD1 (5 bases). The V end lost 2 bases, the J end lost 8 bases, and 9 bases lay between the germline ends. CDR3 size: 12 residues. Germline-derived CDR1 and CDR2 are ENHRY and SYGVKD. The CDR3 is CAISERGAEAFF. The CDR3 nucleotides are TGTGCCATCAGTGAGAGAGGGGCAGAAGCTTTCTTT.

The J gene is TRBJ1-2, the V gene TRBV19, with D hard to call. The CDR3 consists of 14 residues. Germline V gene sequence: CDR1 LNHDA, CDR2 SQIVND (reference sequence). The V and J ends lost 4 bases and 2 bases respectively, with 11 bases between them. Here the CDR3 reads CASSTSGENYGYTF. In nucleotides, the CDR3 is TGTGCCAGTAGTACCTCCGGGGAAAACTATGGCTACACCTTC. Full variable domain (remainder filled in from reference TRBV19 and TRBJ1-2): DGGITQSPKYLFRKEGQNVTLSCEQNLNHDAMYWYRQDPGQGLRLIYYSQIVNDFQKGDIAEGYSVSREKKESFPLTVTSAQKNPTAFYLCASSTSGENYGYTFGSGTRLTVV.

This clonotype was observed a few times. V gene TRBV27 combines with J gene TRBJ2-2; 7 positions agree with TRBD1. The CDR3 has 14 amino acids. Per germline, CDR1 MNHEY and CDR2 SMNVEV (reference sequence). After removal of 5 bases from V and 5 bases from J, the junction contained 5 bases not matched to a gene. In DNA, the CDR3 is TGTGCCAGCAGTGGAGACAGGGAAACCGGGGAGCTGTTTTTT. Protein: CASSGDRETGELFF.

The chain uses TRBV7-2 and TRBJ1-4; TRBD1 might be the D (6 bases). Germline loops: CDR1 SGHTA, CDR2 FQGNSA. Trimming took off 0 bases at V and 5 bases at J, with 10 bases between the two ends. This CDR3 is 15 amino acids long. As DNA, the CDR3 is TGTGCCAGCAGCTTAGCGGGGGCGTTGAATGAAAAACTGTTTTTT. It specifies CASSLAGALNEKLFF.

The rearrangement joins TRBV4-2 to TRBJ1-5, with TRBD1 matching 7 bases. CDR3 length: 16 residues. The V gene's germline CDR1 is LGHNA and CDR2 YNFKEQ. The junction had 4 bases not matched to a gene; V was cut back by 1 base and J by 1 base. As DNA, the CDR3 is TGTGCCAGCAGCCAAGGGCAGGGGGAAAGCAATCAGCCCCAGCATTTT. Translation gives CASSQGQGESNQPQHF.

This clonotype showed up many times. The rearrangement uses TRBV7-2 and TRBJ2-1, with D possibly being TRBD1 or TRBD2 (6 bases each). From germline, CDR1 is SGHTA and CDR2 FQGNSA. V dropped 4 bases and J dropped 4 bases, with 17 bases sitting between them. The length of the CDR3 is 16 residues. The CDR3 bases are TGTGCCAGCAGCTCACCAAGGGGGGCCCTTTACAATGAGCAGTTCTTC. Its translation is CASSSPRGALYNEQFF.

This clonotype was seen repeatedly, ten times or more. This chain joins TRBV4-3 and TRBJ1-1; 8 bases align to TRBD1. V gave up 0 bases and J gave up 1 base; unmatched junction bases: 7. The V gene's germline CDR1 is LGHNA and CDR2 YSLEER. The CDR3 covers 17 residues. The CDR3 is CASSQDAGGWGNTEAFF. The CDR3, as DNA: TGCGCCAGCAGCCAAGACGCAGGGGGCTGGGGGAACACTGAAGCTTTCTTT.

Ten or more counts support this clonotype. For the CDR3, the DNA is TGCAGTGCTAGAGAGGACAGGGGGTTGAACAATGAGCAGTTCTTC. Translating it yields CSAREDRGLNNEQFF. The chain joins TRBV20-1 to TRBJ2-1; 10 nucleotides line up with TRBD1. The V and J ends lost 0 bases and 5 bases, in that order; junction bases with no gene match: 4. CDR1 and CDR2 (germline): DFQATT, SNEGSKA (reference sequence). This CDR3 comprises 15 residues.

This clonotype was counted ten times or more. The rearrangement links TRBV9 to TRBJ2-3, with D uncertain. V lost 0 bases to trimming and J lost 4 bases, with 9 bases between them. The CDR3 is 14 residues long. Germline CDR1 SGDLS, CDR2 YYNGEE. CDR3 protein: CASSVVPDADTQYF. DNA for the CDR3: TGTGCCAGCAGCGTAGTACCGGACGCAGATACGCAGTATTTT. The full variable domain, rest sourced from reference TRBV9 and TRBJ2-3, is DSGVTQTPKHLITATGQRVTLRCSPRSGDLSVYWYQQSLDQGLQFLIQYYNGEERAKGNILERFSAQQFPDLHSELNLSSLELGDSALYFCASSVVPDADTQYFGPGTRLTVL.

This chain links TRBV10-3 with TRBJ2-7, with D possibly being TRBD1 (6 bases). The CDR3 is 15 amino acids. Germline V gene lookup returns CDR1 ENHRY and CDR2 SYGVKD. The germline V and J ends were trimmed by 6 bases and 0 bases, with 15 bases remaining between them. CDR3 region: CAIRPTGTPSYEQYF. The DNA of the CDR3 is TGTGCCATCAGACCCACAGGGACCCCCTCCTACGAGCAGTACTTC.

This clonotype was seen at least ten times. The CDR3 nucleotides read TGTGCCAGCTCACCAACCCCGACAGGGACGGGATTTTACACTGAAGCTTTCTTT. Its translation is CASSPTPTGTGFYTEAFF. The chain has TRBV18 and TRBJ1-1, with 7 bases aligning to TRBD1. Germline V gives CDR1 KGHSH, CDR2 LQKENI. The CDR3 totals 18 residues. V shed 2 bases and J 3 bases; nucleotides not matched to a gene: 15.

This clonotype was detected a few times. This CDR3 is CASKDSTTTTDTQYF. The CDR3 nucleotides are TGTGCCAGCAAGGACAGTACGACGACCACAGATACGCAGTATTTT. The rearrangement links TRBV11-1 to TRBJ2-3, with D possibly matching TRBD1 (6 bases). V shed 7 bases and J shed 2 bases, with 16 bases lying between them. The germline CDR1 and CDR2 sequences are SGHAT and FQDESV (reference sequence). This CDR3 has 15 amino acids. Complete variable domain (other parts from reference TRBV11-1 and TRBJ2-3): EAEVAQSPRYKITEKSQAVAFWCDPISGHATLYWYRQILGQGPELLVQFQDESVVDDSQLPKDRFSAERLKGVDSTLKIQPAELGDSAMYLCASKDSTTTTDTQYFGPGTRLTVL.

Notes on this clonotype: A much larger clonotype is one base distant, so this may be a read error. This chain connects TRBV10-3 to TRBJ2-3, with 7 bases that match TRBD1. The CDR3 is 15 amino acids. The V gene end was trimmed by 6 bases and the J gene end by 0 bases; junction bases not matched to a gene: 6. Germline-derived CDR1 and CDR2 are ENHRY and SYGVKD. The CDR3 nucleotides are TGTGCCATCAGACCGACAGGGAGCAGCACAGATACGCAGTATTTT. It translates to CAIRPTGSSTDTQYF.

This clonotype was counted between two and nine times. The chain uses TRBV27 and TRBJ2-5; 7 bases are a match to TRBD2. With V trimmed by 5 bases and J by 5 bases, 8 bases remained unmatched. The CDR3 length is 14 residues. CDR1 and CDR2 (germline): MNHEY, SMNVEV (reference sequence). The CDR3 coding sequence is TGTGCCAGCAGTGGGGGGGTACTGGGGGAGACCCAGTACTTC. Translation gives CASSGGVLGETQYF.

There are many counts of this clonotype. This chain links TRBV12-3 or TRBV12-4 with TRBJ1-6, with a weak D call TRBD1 (5 bases). Between the trimmed V and J ends, which lost 0 bases and 10 bases, there was a span of 7 bases. CDR3 size: 13 residues. The CDR3 sequence is CASSLADMSPLHF. The CDR3 DNA is TGTGCCAGCAGTTTAGCGGACATGTCACCCCTCCACTTT.

The chain recombines TRBV12-3 or TRBV12-4 with TRBJ1-2, with 9 nucleotides matching TRBD1. V was clipped by 8 bases and J by 4 bases; unmatched bases: 5. The CDR3 length is 13 residues. CDR3 in amino acids: CASGTGMGYGYTF. CDR3 DNA sequence: TGTGCCAGCGGGACAGGGATGGGCTATGGCTACACCTTC.

This clonotype was seen ten or more times. This chain links TRBV20-1 with TRBJ1-6; D is undetermined. From germline, CDR1 is DFQATT and CDR2 SNEGSKA (reference sequence). The CDR3 runs to 13 residues. V was trimmed by 6 bases and J by 10 bases, leaving 16 bases between them. Written as DNA, the CDR3 is TGCAGTGCCACCCGGAATGTTTTCTCACCCCTCCACTTT. This codes for CSATRNVFSPLHF.

This clonotype has just a few counts. The chain employs TRBV24-1 and TRBJ2-3; 12 nucleotides align to TRBD2. The germline V gene has CDR1 KGHDR and CDR2 SFDVKD. The CDR3 loop spans 17 amino acids. J was trimmed by 5 bases and V by 5 bases; bases with no gene match: 10. The CDR3 reads CATSALTSGGLKDTQYF. Written as DNA, the CDR3 is TGTGCCACCAGTGCCTTAACTAGCGGGGGGCTAAAAGATACGCAGTATTTT.

The sample holds a few counts of this clonotype. CDR3 sequence (DNA): TGTGCCAGCACAAAACTCATCACCCGGGACAGATTTAACAATGAGCAGTTCTTC. This codes for CASTKLITRDRFNNEQFF. The chain uses TRBV12-3 or TRBV12-4 and TRBJ2-1, with TRBD1 matching over 7 bases. The CDR3 extends over 18 amino acids. J lost 5 bases, V lost 7 bases, and 20 bases had no gene match.

The V call is TRBV27, the J call TRBJ2-5; D is possibly TRBD1 or TRBD2 (6 bases each). This CDR3 region has 17 residues. Trimming took off 2 bases at V and 0 bases at J, with 16 bases between the two ends. Germline values: CDR1 MNHEY, CDR2 SMNVEV (reference sequence). CDR3 coding DNA: TGTGCCAGCAGTTTAAGGGGGGCCAACACGTACCAAGAGACCCAGTACTTC. Protein: CASSLRGANTYQETQYF.

The rearrangement joins TRBV3-1 to TRBJ2-3, with TRBD2 as a possible D gene (5 bases). CDR1 LGHDT and CDR2 YNNKEL come from the germline V gene (reference sequence). The CDR3 has 17 amino acids. Trimming cost V 1 base and J 4 bases, with 18 bases left between them. The CDR3 spells CASSQGGSLGGPDTQYF. For the CDR3, the DNA is TGTGCCAGCAGCCAAGGGGGATCCCTTGGAGGTCCAGATACGCAGTATTTT.

The chain combines TRBV12-3 or TRBV12-4 with TRBJ2-7; D remains unclear. V lost 3 bases and J lost 1, with 7 bases in between. This CDR3 is 13 amino acids long. The DNA for the CDR3 is TGTGCCAGCAGTTTGGCGGTGTCCTACGAGCAGTACTTC. As protein: CASSLAVSYEQYF.

The chain is built from TRBV29-1 and TRBJ1-1, with 8 bases lining up with TRBD1. Per germline, CDR1 SQVTM and CDR2 ANQGSEA. V lost 4 bases to trimming and J lost 6 bases; unmatched junction nucleotides: 16. This CDR3 is 16 amino acids long. CDR3 residues: CSVVTDRDFWGSEAFF. Here the CDR3 DNA reads TGCAGCGTTGTAACGGACAGGGATTTTTGGGGGTCTGAAGCTTTCTTT.

The chain has TRBV21-1 and TRBJ1-4; the table gives TRBD1 as D, unverified against the DNA. TRBV21-1 is a known pseudogene. The CDR3 covers 22 residues. This CDR3 reads CASSVSTPPTARHVAPDEKLFF. The CDR3 DNA sequence: TGTGCCAGCAGCGTTTCCACCCCCCCGACGGCCCGACACGTGGCACCCGACGAAAAACTGTTTTTT.

The gene calls are TRBV29-1 and TRBJ2-7; D might be TRBD2 (6 bases). The CDR3 consists of 14 residues. Per the germline V gene, CDR1 is SQVTM and CDR2 is ANQGSEA. Deletions cut 4 bases from V and 0 bases from J, with 13 bases between. DNA for the CDR3: TGCAGCGTTGCTCAACGGGGGAGCTCCTACGAGCAGTACTTC. This translates into CSVAQRGSSYEQYF.